This TCR beta chain came from a study of early T cells in non-severe SARS-CoV-2 infection. This clonotype has a handful of counts. The V end was cut by 1 base, the J end by 5 bases, with 8 bases between. This CDR3 is 13 amino acids long. Germline CDR1 is DFQATT and CDR2 is SNEGSKA (reference sequence). MiXCR, applied by TCRdb to the 5' RACE reads, yields one record per CDR3 protein. The sample yields 85,000 to 100,000 distinct CDR3 sequences, approximately 17% seen once. This TCR came from an adult who was a healthcare worker with PCR-confirmed SARS-CoV-2 infection or an uninfected control (not recorded which). Sequenced: whole blood. The V gene is TRBV20-1, the J gene TRBJ2-2; no reliable D call. The CDR3 sequence: CSARVPWTGELFF. DNA of the CDR3: TGCAGTGCTAGAGTTCCGTGGACCGGGGAGCTGTTTTTT.